What follows are 28 T cell receptor beta chains derived from one specimen sequenced in a study of a mutant IDH1 vaccine in newly diagnosed glioma. The time point was: week 35, safety follow-up. Alongside topical imiquimod, each dose of vaccine comprised 300 ug of mutant IDH1 20-mer peptide. Sequenced by immunoSEQ multiplex PCR; TCRdb stores in-frame clones only, minus some. The sample consists of approximately 31,000 clones, approximately 82% of them appearing once. What these receptors recognize is not known. The starting material was PBMCs, obtained from a glioma patient whose treatment included an IDH1 peptide vaccine. The source of these receptors is a woman between 18 and 29 years old with glioma.

The chain joins TRBV28 to TRBJ1-6; tentatively, D is TRBD1 (5 bases). CDR1 is MDHEN, CDR2 SYDVKM, per germline. This CDR3 has 15 residues. Trimming pared 5 bases from V and 9 bases from J, leaving 17 bases between. DNA of the CDR3: TGTGCCAGCAGTCAAATCAGGGTGAGCGGTTCACCCCTCCACTTT. Translation: CASSQIRVSGSPLHF.

The chain carries TRBV28 and TRBJ2-7; the match to TRBD1 covers 10 bases. Germline V gene lookup returns CDR1 MDHEN and CDR2 SYDVKM. The CDR3 spans 13 residues. V was pared by 8 bases and J by 6 bases, with 7 bases of the junction left unmatched. For the CDR3, the DNA is TGTGCCAGCCTCGGACAGGGGGTTTCCGAGCAGTACTTC. It codes for CASLGQGVSEQYF.

This sequence joins TRBV5-1 and TRBJ2-3, with 11 bases identical to TRBD1. Trimming took 4 bases from V and 6 from J; bases not matched to a gene: 7. The CDR3 has 15 residues. Germline CDR1 and CDR2: SGHRS and YFSETQ. CDR3 sequence (DNA): TGCGCCAGCAGCCACTCGGGGGACAGGGGGGATACGCAGTATTTT. Translating gives CASSHSGDRGDTQYF.

The V gene is TRBV7-2, the J gene TRBJ2-7; 7 nucleotides line up with TRBD2. The V gene end was trimmed by 8 bases and the J gene end by 1 base; junction bases not matched to a gene: 8. Germline V gene sequence: CDR1 SGHTA, CDR2 FQGNSA. The CDR3 has 14 residues. DNA for the CDR3: TGTGCCAGCTGCCTTAAGGGACTATCCTACGAGCAGTACTTC. Translation gives CASCLKGLSYEQYF.

This chain connects TRBV30 to TRBJ2-1, with 9 positions matching TRBD1. V lost 7 bases to trimming and J lost 9 bases; unmatched junction nucleotides: 4. This CDR3 contains 11 residues. Germline V gene sequence: CDR1 GTSNPN, CDR2 SVGIG (reference sequence). CDR3 in amino acids: CASDRGIEQFF. The CDR3 DNA reads as TGTGCCTCGGACAGGGGAATTGAGCAGTTCTTC.

The rearrangement uses TRBV6-4 and TRBJ1-5; maybe TRBD1 (6 bases). This CDR3 has 16 amino acids. The germline gives CDR1 MRHNA, CDR2 SNTAGT. V shed 8 bases and J shed 1 base, with 18 bases lying between them. This CDR3 is CASGSNREWSNQPQHF. DNA of the CDR3: TGTGCCAGCGGCAGCAACAGGGAGTGGAGCAATCAGCCCCAGCATTTT.

Only one count was recorded for this clone. The chain recombines TRBV20-1 with TRBJ2-3, with D possibly being TRBD1 (5 bases). Germline assignment: CDR1 DFQATT and CDR2 SNEGSKA (reference sequence). V lost 5 bases and J lost 9, with 12 bases in between. This CDR3 is built from 11 residues. Here the CDR3 DNA reads TGCAGTGCTTCTACCCCAGGGACGCAGTATTTT. Protein: CSASTPGTQYF.

This chain uses TRBV6-5 with TRBJ1-6; the D gene is possibly TRBD1 (5 bases). The V end was cut by 3 bases, the J end by 10 bases, with 16 bases between. CDR1 MNHEY and CDR2 SVGAGI come from the germline V gene. The CDR3 is made up of 15 amino acids. This chain's CDR3 is CASSYSRERRSPLHF. In nucleotides, the CDR3 is TGTGCCAGCAGTTATTCCAGGGAAAGGAGATCACCCCTCCACTTT.

The rearrangement links TRBV6-5 to TRBJ2-2; D uncertain. The germline CDR1 and CDR2 sequences are MNHEY and SVGAGI. V was shortened by 7 bases and J by 5 bases, with 11 bases between the two germline ends. This CDR3 has 13 residues. The chain's CDR3 is CASKKGGTGELFF. The DNA for the CDR3 is TGTGCCAGCAAAAAGGGTGGGACCGGGGAGCTGTTTTTT.

The chain employs TRBV6-5 and TRBJ1-6; no firm D call. The CDR3 extends over 14 amino acids. The V end was cut by 2 bases, the J end by 10 bases, with 12 bases between. Per germline, CDR1 MNHEY and CDR2 SVGAGI. The CDR3 spells CASSYGVLGSPLHF. The CDR3 DNA sequence: TGTGCCAGCAGTTACGGAGTACTGGGGTCACCCCTCCACTTT.

V is TRBV7-2 and J is TRBJ1-1; 9 bases line up with TRBD1. CDR3 length: 14 amino acids. V shed 5 bases, J shed 5 bases, and the junction held 6 bases outside the gene matches. Looked up from germline, CDR1 is SGHTA and CDR2 is FQGNSA. CDR3 in DNA: TGTGCCAGCAGCCCTGGGGACAGGGTGACTGAAGCTTTCTTT. It encodes CASSPGDRVTEAFF.

This chain joins TRBV28 and TRBJ2-6, with D perhaps given as TRBD1 or TRBD2 (5 bases each). Germline V gene data show CDR1 as MDHEN and CDR2 as SYDVKM. The CDR3 has 15 amino acids. V lost 2 bases, J lost 0 bases, and 5 bases lay in between. The CDR3 sequence is CASSLGGSGANVLTF. CDR3 DNA: TGTGCCAGCAGTTTAGGGGGCTCTGGGGCCAACGTCCTGACTTTC.

V is TRBV9 and J is TRBJ2-2; the match to TRBD2 covers 9 bases. The CDR3 is 14 amino acids. The V and J ends lost 4 bases and 9 bases, in that order; junction bases with no gene match: 7. The germline CDR1 and CDR2 sequences are SGDLS and YYNGEE. CDR3 DNA: TGTGCCAGCAGCCCCGTAGCGGGAGAGTGGGAGCTGTTTTTT. Translated: CASSPVAGEWELFF. Full variable domain (rest looked up from reference TRBV9 and TRBJ2-2): DSGVTQTPKHLITATGQRVTLRCSPRSGDLSVYWYQQSLDQGLQFLIQYYNGEERAKGNILERFSAQQFPDLHSELNLSSLELGDSALYFCASSPVAGEWELFFGEGSRLTVL.

Of note for this clone: At one boundary the junction diverges from the germline segment, which might be a read error. This chain joins TRBV7-7 and TRBJ2-2; TRBD2 matches 7 bases. CDR1 and CDR2 (germline): SSHAT, FNYEAQ (reference sequence). CDR3 length equals 17 residues. Here the CDR3 reads CASSLALMRENSGELFF. In DNA form, the CDR3 reads TGTGCTAGCAGCTTAGCGCTTATGCGGGAGAATTCCGGGGAGCTGTTTTTT. The full variable domain, its missing parts supplied by reference TRBV7-7 and TRBJ2-2, is GAGVSQSPRYKVTKRGQDVTLRCDPISSHATLYWYQQALGQGPEFLTYFNYEAQPDKSGLPSDRFSAERPEGSISTLTIQRTEQRDSAMYRCASSLALMRENSGELFFGEGSRLTVL.

The chain joins TRBV19 to TRBJ1-6, with no clear D. The CDR3 sequence is 14 residues long. V was clipped by 7 bases and J by 3 bases, with 10 bases between them. Germline V gives CDR1 LNHDA, CDR2 SQIVND (reference sequence). CDR3 DNA: TGTGCCAGTAAGGAAAACCTCTATAATTCACCCCTCCACTTT. It is translated as CASKENLYNSPLHF.

The V call is TRBV10-3, the J call TRBJ1-1, with a possible D match to TRBD1 (5 bases). V lost 4 bases, J lost 5 bases, and 11 bases lay in between. Per germline, CDR1 ENHRY and CDR2 SYGVKD. The CDR3 totals 13 residues. CDR3 protein: CAISGGGDTEAFF. In DNA form, the CDR3 reads TGTGCCATCAGTGGGGGAGGGGATACTGAAGCTTTCTTT.

The CDR3 loop is CASSLGINEKLFF. CDR3 bases: TGTGCCAGCAGCCTCGGTATTAATGAAAAACTGTTTTTT. This chain connects TRBV7-9 to TRBJ1-4; D gene uncertain. The germline V gene encodes CDR1 SEHNR and CDR2 FQNEAQ (reference sequence). This CDR3 comprises 13 residues. The V end lost 5 bases, the J end lost 4 bases, and 8 bases lay between the germline ends. Complete variable domain (other parts from reference TRBV7-9 and TRBJ1-4): DTGVSQNPRHKITKRGQNVTFRCDPISEHNRLYWYRQTLGQGPEFLTYFQNEAQLEKSRLLSDRFSAERPKGSFSTLEIQRTEQGDSAMYLCASSLGINEKLFFGSGTQLSVL.

V gene TRBV18 combines with J gene TRBJ2-7; no clear D. The germline V and J ends were trimmed by 3 bases and 2 bases, with 8 bases remaining between them. Germline lookup yields CDR1 KGHSH and CDR2 LQKENI. CDR3 length: 13 residues. The CDR3 protein is CASSPGMTYEQYF. The CDR3 DNA reads as TGTGCCAGCTCACCGGGCATGACCTACGAGCAGTACTTC.

DNA of the CDR3: TGTGCCAGCAGGGACACCAAAGAGACCCAGTACTTC. Encoded protein: CASRDTKETQYF. The chain couples TRBV11-1 to TRBJ2-5; a weak D match, TRBD1 (5 bases). Germline V gene data show CDR1 as SGHAT and CDR2 as FQDESV (reference sequence). The CDR3 consists of 12 residues. The ends were cut back, 6 bases at V and 3 bases at J, with 8 bases in the middle.

The chain is built from TRBV6-5 and TRBJ2-3, with 8 bases identical to TRBD2. This CDR3 spans 15 amino acids. Germline-derived CDR1 and CDR2 are MNHEY and SVGAGI. Trimming removed 2 bases from V and 3 bases from J; junction bases left unmatched: 4. This CDR3 reads CASSYPASGTDTQYF. The CDR3 bases are TGTGCCAGCAGTTACCCGGCTAGCGGGACAGATACGCAGTATTTT.

V and J are TRBV6-5 and TRBJ2-1; 7 bases map to TRBD2. After removal of 1 base from V and 12 bases from J, the junction contained 0 bases not matched to a gene. The CDR3 sequence is 11 residues long. Per germline, CDR1 MNHEY and CDR2 SVGAGI. CDR3 amino acids: CASSYWGGQFF. Here the CDR3 DNA reads TGTGCCAGCAGTTACTGGGGGGGGCAGTTCTTC.

This chain connects TRBV6-5 to TRBJ2-2; 8 bases are a match to TRBD2. The CDR3 has 14 amino acids. CDR1 and CDR2 from the germline V gene are MNHEY and SVGAGI. Trimming at V came to 7 bases and at J to 4 bases, leaving 5 bases not matched to a gene. The CDR3 reads CASTRGGFTGELFF. In DNA form, the CDR3 reads TGTGCCAGCACCCGGGGGGGGTTCACCGGGGAGCTGTTTTTT.

The chain couples TRBV2 to TRBJ1-1; D unresolved. The CDR3 has 14 residues. V gave up 4 bases and J gave up 4 bases, with 13 bases separating them. CDR1 and CDR2 from the germline V gene are SNHLY and FYNNEI. CDR3 protein: CASSVDSGSTEAFF. The CDR3 region has the DNA TGTGCCAGCAGTGTCGATAGCGGGAGCACTGAAGCTTTCTTT.

The chain carries TRBV11-3 and TRBJ2-3; maybe TRBD1 (6 bases). Germline CDR1 reads SGHNT; CDR2 reads YENEEA. The length of the CDR3 is 15 residues. The V end was cut by 6 bases, the J end by 2 bases, with 15 bases between. The CDR3 nucleotides are TGTGCCAGCAGTCGCAGACAGGACCCCACAGATACGCAGTATTTT. This sequence encodes CASSRRQDPTDTQYF. Filled out from reference TRBV11-3 and TRBJ2-3, the complete variable domain reads EAGVVQSPRYKIIEKKQPVAFWCNPISGHNTLYWYLQNLGQGPELLIRYENEEAVDDSQLPKDRFSAERLKGVDSTLKIQPAELGDSAVYLCASSRRQDPTDTQYFGPGTRLTVL.

This clone showed up just a few times. The rearrangement joins TRBV13 to TRBJ1-1; D ambiguous. V lost 5 bases and J 8 bases, leaving 12 bases between the germline ends. CDR1 and CDR2 (germline): PRHDT, FYEKMQ (reference sequence). This CDR3 has 12 residues. In DNA form, the CDR3 reads TGTGCCAGCAGCCGCAACGCCGACGAAGCTTTCTTT. Translation gives CASSRNADEAFF.

The genes are TRBV15 and TRBJ2-7; no clear D gene. Germline CDR1 reads LNHNV; CDR2 reads YYDKDF (reference sequence). V lost 0 bases, J lost 7 bases, and 7 bases lay in between. This CDR3 comprises 12 residues. The CDR3 region has the DNA TGTGCCACCAGCAGAGATTTTTTTGAGCAGTACTTC. Amino acid sequence: CATSRDFFEQYF.

CDR3 loop: CATGTANNEKLFF. CDR3 coding DNA: TGTGCCACCGGGACAGCCAATAATGAAAAACTGTTTTTT. The V gene is TRBV10-3, the J gene TRBJ1-4; 7 nucleotides align to TRBD1. In germline, CDR1 is ENHRY, CDR2 SYGVKD. With V trimmed by 10 bases and J by 4 bases, 6 bases remained unmatched. The CDR3 is made up of 13 amino acids.

This sequence joins TRBV18 and TRBJ1-3; tentatively, D is TRBD1 (6 bases). The germline CDR1 and CDR2 sequences are KGHSH and LQKENI. The CDR3 extends over 18 amino acids. With 1 base removed from V and 0 bases from J, the gap between germline ends came to 16 bases. CDR3 coding DNA: TGTGCCAGCTCACCACAAGGGGGGCGTACGGACTCTGGAAACACCATATATTTT. It specifies CASSPQGGRTDSGNTIYF.